This TCR beta chain was sequenced in a study of cytomegalovirus exposure and HLA in healthy donors. With 60 Vbeta and 13 Jbeta primers, the PCR was carried out. Sequencing used immunoSEQ multiplex PCR; TCRdb keeps in-frame clones, though not all of them. In the table there are just over 150,000 clones, approximately 72% of which are singletons. Germline CDR1 MGHRA, CDR2 YSYEKL. CDR3 length: 13 amino acids. V was trimmed by 1 base and J by 6 bases, leaving 9 bases between them. Concerning this clone: Its antigen is as yet unknown.

Study results and caveats: Three CMV-associated chains proved CMV antigen-specific in vitro. TCR sequences were mostly rare, though some public TCRs occurred in many donors. Some TCR beta chains (around 180 of them) were listed as cytomegalovirus-associated. Fewer N-insertions (relative to the roughly 700-donor mean) were reportedly seen in an Asian-associated ancestry cluster in a later analysis.

Sequenced sample: PBMCs. J is TRBJ1-2 and V is TRBV4-1; perhaps TRBD1 as D (6 bases). This TCR was sampled from a female donor in good health and CMV-seronegative. CDR3 nucleotides: TGCGCCAGCAGCCAAGCGGCAGGGGATGGCTACACCTTC. Translating it yields CASSQAAGDGYTF.